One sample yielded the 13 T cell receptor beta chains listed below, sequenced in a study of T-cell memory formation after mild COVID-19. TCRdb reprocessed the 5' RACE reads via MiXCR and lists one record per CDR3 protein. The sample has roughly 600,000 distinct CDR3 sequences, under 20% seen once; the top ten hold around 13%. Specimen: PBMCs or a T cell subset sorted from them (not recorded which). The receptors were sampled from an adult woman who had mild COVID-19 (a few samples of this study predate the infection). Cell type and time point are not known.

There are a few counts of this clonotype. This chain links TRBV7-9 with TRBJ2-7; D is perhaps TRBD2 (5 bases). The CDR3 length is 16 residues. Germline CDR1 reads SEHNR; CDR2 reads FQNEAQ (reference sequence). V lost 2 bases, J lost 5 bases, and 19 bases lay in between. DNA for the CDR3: TGTGCCAGCAGCTTAAACCCCGATCCAGCCGGGGACGAGCAGTACTTC. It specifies CASSLNPDPAGDEQYF.

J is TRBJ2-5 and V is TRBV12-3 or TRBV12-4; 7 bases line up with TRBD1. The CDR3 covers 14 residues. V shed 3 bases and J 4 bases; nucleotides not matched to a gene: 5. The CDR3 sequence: CASSFLTGAETQYF. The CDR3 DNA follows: TGTGCCAGCAGTTTCCTAACAGGGGCAGAGACCCAGTACTTC.

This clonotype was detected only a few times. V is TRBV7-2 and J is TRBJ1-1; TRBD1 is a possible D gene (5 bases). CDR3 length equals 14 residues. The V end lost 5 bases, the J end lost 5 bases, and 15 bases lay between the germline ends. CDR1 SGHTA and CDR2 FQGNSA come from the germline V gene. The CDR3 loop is CASSPQGYATEAFF. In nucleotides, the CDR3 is TGTGCCAGCAGCCCGCAGGGATACGCGACTGAAGCTTTCTTT.

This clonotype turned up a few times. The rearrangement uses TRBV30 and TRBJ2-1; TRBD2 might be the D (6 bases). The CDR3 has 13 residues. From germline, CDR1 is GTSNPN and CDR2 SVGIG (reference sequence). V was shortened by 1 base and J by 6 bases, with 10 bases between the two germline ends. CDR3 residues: CAWSATSINEQFF. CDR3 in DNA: TGTGCCTGGAGTGCGACTAGTATCAATGAGCAGTTCTTC. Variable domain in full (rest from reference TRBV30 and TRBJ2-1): SQTIHQWPATLVQPVGSPLSLECTVEGTSNPNLYWYRQAAGRGLQLLFYSVGIGQISSEVPQNLSASRPQDRQFILSSKKLLLSDSGFYLCAWSATSINEQFFGPGTRLTVL.

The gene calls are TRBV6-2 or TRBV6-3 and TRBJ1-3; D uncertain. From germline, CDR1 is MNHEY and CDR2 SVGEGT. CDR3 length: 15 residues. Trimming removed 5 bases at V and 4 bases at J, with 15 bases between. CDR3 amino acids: CASSRIRTLGNTIYF. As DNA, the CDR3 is TGTGCCAGCAGTCGGATCAGGACCCTCGGAAACACCATATATTTT.

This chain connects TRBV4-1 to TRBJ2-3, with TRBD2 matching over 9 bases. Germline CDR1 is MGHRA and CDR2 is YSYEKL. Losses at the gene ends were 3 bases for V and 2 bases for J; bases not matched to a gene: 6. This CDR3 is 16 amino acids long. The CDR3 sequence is CASSQASGVVTDTQYF. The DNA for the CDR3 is TGCGCCAGCAGCCAGGCTAGCGGGGTAGTCACAGATACGCAGTATTTT.

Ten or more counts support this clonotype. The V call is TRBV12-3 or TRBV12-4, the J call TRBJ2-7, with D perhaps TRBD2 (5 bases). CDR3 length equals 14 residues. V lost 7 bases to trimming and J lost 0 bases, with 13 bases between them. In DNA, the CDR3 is TGTGCCAGCACCAGAGAAGGGAGCTCCTACGAGCAGTACTTC. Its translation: CASTREGSSYEQYF.

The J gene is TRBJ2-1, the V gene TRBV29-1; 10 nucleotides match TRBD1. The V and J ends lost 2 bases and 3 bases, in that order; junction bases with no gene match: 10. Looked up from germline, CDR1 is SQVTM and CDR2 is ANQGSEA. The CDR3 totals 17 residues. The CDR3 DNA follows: TGCAGCGTTGAATTTTTGGGACAGGGGACATACTACAATGAGCAGTTCTTC. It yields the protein CSVEFLGQGTYYNEQFF.

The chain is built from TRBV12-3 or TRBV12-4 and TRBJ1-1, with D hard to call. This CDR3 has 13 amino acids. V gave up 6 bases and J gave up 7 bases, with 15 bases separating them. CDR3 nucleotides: TGTGCCAGCAGGATACCGGGCCGAGGTGAAGCTTTCTTT. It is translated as CASRIPGRGEAFF.

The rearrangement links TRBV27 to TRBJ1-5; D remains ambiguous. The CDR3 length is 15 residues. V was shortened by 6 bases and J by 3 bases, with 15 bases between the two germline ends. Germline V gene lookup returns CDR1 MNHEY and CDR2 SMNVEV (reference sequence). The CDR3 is CASSSDGWANQPQHF. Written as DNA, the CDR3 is TGTGCCAGCAGCTCCGATGGTTGGGCCAATCAGCCCCAGCATTTT.

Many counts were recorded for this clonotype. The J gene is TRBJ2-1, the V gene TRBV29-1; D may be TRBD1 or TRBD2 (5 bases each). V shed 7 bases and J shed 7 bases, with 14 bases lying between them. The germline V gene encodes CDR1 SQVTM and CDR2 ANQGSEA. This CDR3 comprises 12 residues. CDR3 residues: CSGDRPTNEQFF. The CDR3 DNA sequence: TGCAGCGGGGACCGCCCGACGAATGAGCAGTTCTTC.

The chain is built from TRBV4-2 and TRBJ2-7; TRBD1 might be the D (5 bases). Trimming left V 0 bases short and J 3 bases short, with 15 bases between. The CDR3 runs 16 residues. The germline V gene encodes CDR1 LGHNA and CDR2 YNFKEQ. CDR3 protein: CASSQEGQGSYYEQYF. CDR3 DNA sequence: TGTGCCAGCAGCCAAGAAGGCCAGGGAAGCTACTACGAGCAGTACTTC.

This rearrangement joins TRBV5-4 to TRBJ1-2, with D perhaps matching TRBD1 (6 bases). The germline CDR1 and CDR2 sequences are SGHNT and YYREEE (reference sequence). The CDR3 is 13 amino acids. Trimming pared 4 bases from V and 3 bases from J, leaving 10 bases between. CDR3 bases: TGTGCCAGCAGCCGGAGACAGGACTATGGCTACACCTTC. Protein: CASSRRQDYGYTF.